This record looks at one T cell receptor (beta chain) sequence and its context. The protocol was immunoSEQ multiplex PCR, while the TCRdb copy is restricted to in-frame clones and leaves out a portion. The data hold about 440,000 clones, with roughly nine tenths observed a single time. The data belong to a study of Ad26.COV2.S vaccination and SARS-CoV-2 variants. Across the whole study: By the intramuscular route, Ad26.COV2.S was given once, or twice 56 days apart.

Treatment given: some 20 received Ad26.COV2.S at low or high dose, single or two shots; 5 received placebo; per-sample allocation not given. Day 63 following the first vaccine or placebo injection was when the samples were taken. Its platform was an Ad26 vector, and its expressed antigen was Wuhan-strain SARS-CoV-2 spike. Per the germline V gene, CDR1 is SGHVS and CDR2 is FQNEAQ. Trimming removed 3 bases at V and 0 bases at J, with 9 bases between. This CDR3 is built from 15 residues. The sample was peripheral blood, taken in a trial of Ad26.COV2.S vaccine versus placebo. The sequence came from a person aged 18 to 59 who received the Ad26.COV2.S COVID-19 vaccine or a placebo. The chain couples TRBV7-8 to TRBJ2-1, with D unresolved. The CDR3 sequence is CASSLGGYSYNEQFF. CDR3 bases: TGTGCCAGCAGCTTGGGCGGATACTCCTACAATGAGCAGTTCTTC. The whole variable domain, remainder taken from reference TRBV7-8 and TRBJ2-1, is GAGVSQSPRYKVAKRGQDVALRCDPISGHVSLFWYQQALGQGPEFLTYFQNEAQLDKSGLPSDRFFAERPEGSVSTLKIQRTQQEDSAVYLCASSLGGYSYNEQFFGPGTRLTVL.